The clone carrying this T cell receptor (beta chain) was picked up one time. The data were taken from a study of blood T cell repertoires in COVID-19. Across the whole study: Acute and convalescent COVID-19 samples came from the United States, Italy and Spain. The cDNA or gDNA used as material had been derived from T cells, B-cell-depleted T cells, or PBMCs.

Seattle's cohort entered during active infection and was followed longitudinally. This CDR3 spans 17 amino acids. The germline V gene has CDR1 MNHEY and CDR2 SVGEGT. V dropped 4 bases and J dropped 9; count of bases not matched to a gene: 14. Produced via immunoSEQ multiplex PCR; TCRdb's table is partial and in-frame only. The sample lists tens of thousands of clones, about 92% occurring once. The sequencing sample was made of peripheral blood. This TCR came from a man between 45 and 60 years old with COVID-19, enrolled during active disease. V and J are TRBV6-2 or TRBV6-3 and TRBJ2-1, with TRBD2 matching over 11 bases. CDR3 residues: CASSSISSGRWSGEQFF. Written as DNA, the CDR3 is TGTGCCAGCAGTTCGATCTCTAGCGGGAGGTGGTCGGGTGAGCAGTTCTTC.